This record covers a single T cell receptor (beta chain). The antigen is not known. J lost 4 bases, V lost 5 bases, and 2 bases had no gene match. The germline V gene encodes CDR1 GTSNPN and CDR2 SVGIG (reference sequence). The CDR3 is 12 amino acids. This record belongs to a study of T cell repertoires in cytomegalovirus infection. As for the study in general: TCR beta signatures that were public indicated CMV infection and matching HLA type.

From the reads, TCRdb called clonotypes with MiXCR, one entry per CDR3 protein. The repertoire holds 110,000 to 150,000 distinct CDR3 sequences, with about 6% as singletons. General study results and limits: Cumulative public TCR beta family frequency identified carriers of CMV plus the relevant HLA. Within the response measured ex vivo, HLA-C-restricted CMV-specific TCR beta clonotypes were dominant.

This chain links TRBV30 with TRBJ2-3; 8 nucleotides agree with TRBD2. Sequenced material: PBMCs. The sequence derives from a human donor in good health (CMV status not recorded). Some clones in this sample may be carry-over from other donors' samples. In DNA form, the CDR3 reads TGTGCCTGGGGGACTAGTTCAGATACGCAGTATTTT. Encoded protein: CAWGTSSDTQYF.